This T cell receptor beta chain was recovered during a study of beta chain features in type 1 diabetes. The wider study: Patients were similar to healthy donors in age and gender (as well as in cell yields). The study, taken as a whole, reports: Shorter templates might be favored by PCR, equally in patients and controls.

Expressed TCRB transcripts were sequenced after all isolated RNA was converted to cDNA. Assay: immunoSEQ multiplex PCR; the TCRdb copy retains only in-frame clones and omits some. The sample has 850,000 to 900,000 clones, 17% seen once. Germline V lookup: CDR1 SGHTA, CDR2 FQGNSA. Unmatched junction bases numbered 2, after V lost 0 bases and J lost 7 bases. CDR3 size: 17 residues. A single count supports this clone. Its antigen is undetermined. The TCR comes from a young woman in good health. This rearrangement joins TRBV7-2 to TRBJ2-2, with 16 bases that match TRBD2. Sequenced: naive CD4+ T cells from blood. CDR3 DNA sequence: TGTGCCAGCAGCTTAGCGGGGACTAGCGGGAGGGTCGGGGAGCTGTTTTTT. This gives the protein CASSLAGTSGRVGELFF. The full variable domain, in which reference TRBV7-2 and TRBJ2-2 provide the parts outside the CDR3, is GAGVSQSPSNKVTEKGKDVELRCDPISGHTALYWYRQSLGQGLEFLIYFQGNSAPDKSGLPSDRFSAERTGGSVSTLTIQRTQQEDSAVYLCASSLAGTSGRVGELFFGEGSRLTVL.